The 6 T cell receptor beta chains in this list originate from one sample, sequenced in a study of blood T cell repertoires in COVID-19. Generated by immunoSEQ multiplex PCR, the TCRdb table keeps only in-frame clones and is missing some. The sample shows under 450,000 clones, roughly nine tenths of them seen only once. Sequencing was carried out using PBMCs or T cells enriched from blood (not recorded which). The receptor source for this set is a woman aged 40 to 50 who had been exposed to COVID-19.

The V gene is TRBV5-4, the J gene TRBJ2-3, with 15 positions matching TRBD2. Losses at the gene ends were 3 bases for V and 2 bases for J; bases not matched to a gene: 7. The germline CDR1 and CDR2 sequences are SGHNT and YYREEE (reference sequence). This CDR3 is 18 amino acids long. The CDR3 region has the DNA TGTGCCAGCAGCTCCGGGACTAGCGGGGGGCCTGACACAGATACGCAGTATTTT. This sequence encodes CASSSGTSGGPDTDTQYF.

The chain recombines TRBV7-6 with TRBJ2-7; D might be TRBD1 (6 bases). V lost 5 bases, J lost 0 bases, and 11 bases lay in between. Germline-derived CDR1 and CDR2 are SGHVS and FNYEAQ. The CDR3 extends over 14 amino acids. DNA of the CDR3: TGTGCCAGCAGCCCCCAGGGACACTCCTACGAGCAGTACTTC. Encoded protein: CASSPQGHSYEQYF. Drawing the rest from reference TRBV7-6 and TRBJ2-7, the complete variable domain is GAGVSQSPRYKVTKRGQDVALRCDPISGHVSLYWYRQALGQGPEFLTYFNYEAQQDKSGLPNDRFSAERPEGSISTLTIQRTEQRDSAMYRCASSPQGHSYEQYFGPGTRLTVT.

The chain combines TRBV24-1 with TRBJ1-1; a weak D match, TRBD1 (5 bases). V lost 3 bases to trimming and J lost 4 bases, with 11 bases between them. Germline V gene lookup returns CDR1 KGHDR and CDR2 SFDVKD. The CDR3 spans 14 residues. The CDR3 nucleotides read TGTGCCACCAGTGATGCTAGGGGTGCCACTGAAGCTTTCTTT. Translating gives CATSDARGATEAFF.

This rearrangement joins TRBV18 to TRBJ2-7; 8 bases are a match to TRBD2. Looked up from germline, CDR1 is KGHSH and CDR2 is LQKENI. The CDR3 runs to 15 residues. J lost 5 bases, V lost 3 bases, and 9 bases had no gene match. The CDR3 DNA sequence: TGTGCCAGCTCACCTCGGGGTAGCGGGGTTGACGAGCAGTACTTC. This sequence encodes CASSPRGSGVDEQYF.

The chain joins TRBV7-9 to TRBJ1-1; tentative D call: TRBD1 (6 bases). V lost 5 bases and J 0 bases, leaving 13 bases between the germline ends. CDR1 and CDR2 (germline): SEHNR, FQNEAQ (reference sequence). The CDR3 totals 15 residues. The CDR3 DNA follows: TGTGCCAGCAGCCCCCGGACAGCTCTGAACACTGAAGCTTTCTTT. Translated, it gives CASSPRTALNTEAFF.

The chain joins TRBV24-1 to TRBJ2-1; TRBD2 matches at 14 bases. CDR3 length: 16 residues. The trim removed 4 bases at V and 11 bases at J, leaving 9 bases unmatched. CDR1 and CDR2 (germline): KGHDR, SFDVKD. The CDR3 region has the DNA TGTGCCACCAGTGAAAGGACTAGCGGGGGGTCCGTGAAGCAGTTCTTC. Its protein is CATSERTSGGSVKQFF.